One T cell receptor (beta chain) is described in this entry. Its antigen is not known. CDR3 size: 10 residues. Per the germline V gene, CDR1 is MNHEY and CDR2 is SVGAGI. The data were taken from a study of T cell responses to AZD1222 COVID-19 vaccine. Findings and limits, study-wide: Repertoires were collected only later (after the peak T cell response had occurred). The span of vaccine-associated CD4 TCRs extended across spike, with dominance at 160-218 and 743-854. Spike-specific TCR breadth and depth rose after two AZD1222 doses.

Sequencing was performed with immunoSEQ multiplex PCR; in TCRdb, only in-frame clones are kept and a portion is missing. Of 80,000 or so clones listed, about nine tenths are singletons. The sequences come from peripheral blood, collected 28 days after the second AZD1222 dose. This TCR was recovered from an adult who received the AZD1222 COVID-19 vaccine. The V call is TRBV6-5, the J call TRBJ2-7; no firm D call. Here the CDR3 reads CSSRDYEQYF. CDR3 bases: TGTTCCTCAAGGGACTACGAGCAGTACTTC.